This T cell receptor beta chain is drawn from a study of PD-1 blockade in classical Hodgkin lymphoma. Relapse after autologous stem cell transplantation occurred in every patient, and brentuximab vedotin exposure varied. It was by magnetic negative selection that CD4+ T cells were purified from thawed PBMCs. Study conclusions and caveats: TCR diversity in CD4+, not CD8+, cells rose significantly by C4D1.

As for this clone: The target antigen is unknown.

TCRdb keeps only in-frame clones here, not all; method: immunoSEQ multiplex PCR. This sample has over 7,500 clones, with about 79% found just once. This CDR3 contains 14 residues. Germline CDR1 and CDR2: KGHSH and LQKENI. V lost 4 bases, J lost 5 bases, and 5 bases stayed unmatched. The material sequenced was CD4+ T cells from blood, taken at baseline. This chain links TRBV18 with TRBJ1-1, with 9 bases fitting TRBD1. The receptor was derived from a human donor with classical Hodgkin lymphoma. CDR3 residues: CASSRTDRGTEAFF. The CDR3 coding sequence is TGTGCCAGCTCACGAACCGACAGGGGGACTGAAGCTTTCTTT. The full variable domain, completed using reference TRBV18 and TRBJ1-1, is NAGVMQNPRHLVRRRGQEARLRCSPMKGHSHVYWYRQLPEEGLKFMVYLQKENIIDESGMPKERFSAEFPKEGPSILRIQQVVRGDSAAYFCASSRTDRGTEAFFGQGTRLTVV.